This T cell receptor (beta chain) appears in the sequencing data of a study of Graves' ophthalmopathy and Graves' hyperthyroidism. Broader study findings: Also, most clonotypes expanded in the thyroid above 0.001 frequency appeared in blood.

CDR1 is SGHTA and CDR2 is FQGNSA in the germline V gene. J gave up 5 bases and V 5 bases, and 9 bases lay outside the gene matches. The CDR3 is made up of 15 amino acids. Researchers took RNA transcripts and amplified TCR beta CDR3 regions from them. Second-round multiplex PCR followed a first-round RT-PCR using HTBI primers. TCRdb re-called the multiplex PCR reads with MiXCR, one entry per CDR3 protein. Among about 400,000 distinct CDR3 sequences listed, around 19% were seen once. PBMCs were density-gradient isolated from about 9.6 ml fresh blood. This clonotype was observed a few times. No antigen is known for it.

This receptor was identified in a woman aged 18-29 years with Graves' ophthalmopathy. The J gene is TRBJ2-5, the V gene TRBV7-2, with 9 bases matching TRBD2. What was sequenced was peripheral blood. CDR3 sequence: CASSLGAGGPETQYF. The CDR3 nucleotides read TGTGCCAGCAGCCTTGGGGCGGGAGGGCCTGAGACCCAGTACTTC.